One sample yielded the 11 T cell receptor beta chains listed below, sequenced in a study of cytomegalovirus exposure and HLA in healthy donors. The assay was immunoSEQ multiplex PCR, and TCRdb's table has in-frame clones only and misses some. The sample has approximately 300,000 clones; roughly 88% are singletons. The sample comprised PBMCs. The receptors come from a woman between 18 and 29 years old in good health and CMV-seronegative.

The V and J genes are TRBV5-1 and TRBJ2-1; 11 bases are shared with TRBD2. V lost 0 bases to trimming and J lost 10 bases; unmatched junction nucleotides: 3. Germline-derived CDR1 and CDR2 are SGHRS and YFSETQ. This CDR3 is 14 amino acids long. The CDR3 sequence is CASSLELAGDEQFF. CDR3 coding DNA: TGCGCCAGCAGCTTGGAACTAGCGGGAGACGAGCAGTTCTTC.

The rearrangement uses TRBV6-5 and TRBJ1-2; D possibly corresponds to TRBD1 (5 bases). V was shortened by 2 bases and J by 7 bases, with 11 bases between the two germline ends. In germline, CDR1 is MNHEY, CDR2 SVGAGI. This CDR3 comprises 13 residues. Here the CDR3 reads CASSYVGRVGYTF. The CDR3 coding sequence is TGTGCCAGCAGTTACGTGGGGCGCGTTGGCTACACCTTC.

The rearrangement links TRBV7-2 to TRBJ2-1; D is undetermined. From germline, CDR1 is SGHTA and CDR2 FQGNSA. Deletions cut 1 base from V and 8 bases from J, with 6 bases between. This CDR3 has 12 residues. The CDR3 protein is CASSLVSYEQFF. The CDR3 DNA is TGTGCCAGCAGCTTAGTCTCGTATGAGCAGTTCTTC.

The chain carries TRBV2 and TRBJ2-6; D is uncertain. V was shortened by 6 bases and J by 1 base, with 7 bases between the two germline ends. This CDR3 contains 14 residues. From germline, CDR1 is SNHLY and CDR2 FYNNEI. DNA of the CDR3: TGTGCCAGCAGCCCCAGTTCTGGGGCCAACGTCCTGACTTTC. This codes for CASSPSSGANVLTF.

V gene TRBV28 combines with J gene TRBJ2-7, with D possibly matching TRBD2 (5 bases). V lost 7 bases to trimming and J lost 11 bases, with 21 bases between them. The CDR3 runs 13 residues. Germline V gene sequence: CDR1 MDHEN, CDR2 SYDVKM. The CDR3, as DNA: TGTGCCAGCACTCCGGGGATAGTCCCTAGGGAGTACTTC. It codes for CASTPGIVPREYF.

This clone was picked up one time. The V gene is TRBV7-3, the J gene TRBJ1-2, with D possibly TRBD1 on 5 matching bases. CDR3 length equals 13 residues. Germline-derived CDR1 and CDR2 are SGHTA and FQGTGA. V was pared by 8 bases and J by 7 bases, with 17 bases between. The chain's CDR3 is CASAQTDTGGYTF. DNA of the CDR3: TGTGCCAGCGCCCAGACAGACACTGGTGGCTACACCTTC.

The chain has TRBV7-2 and TRBJ1-1, with a possible D match to TRBD1 (5 bases). V lost 2 bases and J 0 bases, leaving 13 bases between the germline ends. The CDR3 runs 16 residues. The germline V gene encodes CDR1 SGHTA and CDR2 FQGNSA. The CDR3 loop is CASSLRHGAMNTEAFF. The CDR3 DNA sequence: TGTGCCAGCAGCTTAAGGCATGGGGCGATGAACACTGAAGCTTTCTTT. The full variable domain, in which reference TRBV7-2 and TRBJ1-1 provide the parts outside the CDR3, is GAGVSQSPSNKVTEKGKDVELRCDPISGHTALYWYRQSLGQGLEFLIYFQGNSAPDKSGLPSDRFSAERTGGSVSTLTIQRTQQEDSAVYLCASSLRHGAMNTEAFFGQGTRLTVV.

The rearrangement links TRBV6-1 to TRBJ2-1; 8 positions match TRBD2. Germline CDR1 and CDR2: MNHNS and SASEGT. The CDR3 totals 17 residues. Trimming at V came to 3 bases and at J to 4 bases, leaving 11 bases not matched to a gene. CDR3 region: CASSDLTRASGYNEQFF. DNA of the CDR3: TGTGCCAGCAGTGACCTCACCCGGGCTAGCGGGTACAATGAGCAGTTCTTC.

The chain links TRBV5-1 to TRBJ2-7; 9 nucleotides match TRBD1. The CDR3 spans 13 residues. Germline loops: CDR1 SGHRS, CDR2 YFSETQ. V trimming: 4 bases; J trimming: 7 bases; junction bases outside the gene matches: 6. The CDR3 loop reads CASSLGQGREQYF. The CDR3 DNA follows: TGCGCCAGCAGCCTTGGACAGGGGAGGGAGCAGTACTTC. The full variable domain, with the rest looked up from reference TRBV5-1 and TRBJ2-7, is KAGVTQTPRYLIKTRGQQVTLSCSPISGHRSVSWYQQTPGQGLQFLFEYFSETQRNKGNFPGRFSGRQFSNSRSEMNVSTLELGDSALYLCASSLGQGREQYFGPGTRLTVT.

The V and J genes are TRBV10-3 and TRBJ2-7, with 9 bases identical to TRBD1. Trimming at V came to 2 bases and at J to 0 bases, leaving 8 bases not matched to a gene. The CDR3 is 17 amino acids. Germline V gene sequence: CDR1 ENHRY, CDR2 SYGVKD. In nucleotides, the CDR3 is TGTGCCATCAGTGAGCCCCCTGGACAGGGGAGCTCCTACGAGCAGTACTTC. It is translated as CAISEPPGQGSSYEQYF.

The gene calls are TRBV4-2 and TRBJ2-7; 9 positions match TRBD2. The CDR3 is 13 amino acids. Looked up from germline, CDR1 is LGHNA and CDR2 is YNFKEQ. Trimming cost V 11 bases and J 2 bases; bases outside gene matches: 7. CDR3 residues: CAAAAGGTYEQYF. Here the CDR3 DNA reads TGTGCCGCGGCAGCGGGAGGAACCTACGAGCAGTACTTC.